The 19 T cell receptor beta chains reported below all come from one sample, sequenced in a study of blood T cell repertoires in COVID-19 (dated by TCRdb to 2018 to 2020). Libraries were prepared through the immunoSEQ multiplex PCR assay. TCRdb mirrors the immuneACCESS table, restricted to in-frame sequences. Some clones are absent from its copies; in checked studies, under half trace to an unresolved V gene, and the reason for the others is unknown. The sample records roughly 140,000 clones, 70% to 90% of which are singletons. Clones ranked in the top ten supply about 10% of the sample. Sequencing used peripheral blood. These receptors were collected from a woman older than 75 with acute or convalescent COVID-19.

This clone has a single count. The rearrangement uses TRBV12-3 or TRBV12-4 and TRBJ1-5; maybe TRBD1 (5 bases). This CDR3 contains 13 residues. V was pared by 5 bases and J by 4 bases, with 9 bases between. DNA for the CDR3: TGTGCCAGCAGTCTGACAGCAAATCAGCCCCAGCATTTT. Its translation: CASSLTANQPQHF.

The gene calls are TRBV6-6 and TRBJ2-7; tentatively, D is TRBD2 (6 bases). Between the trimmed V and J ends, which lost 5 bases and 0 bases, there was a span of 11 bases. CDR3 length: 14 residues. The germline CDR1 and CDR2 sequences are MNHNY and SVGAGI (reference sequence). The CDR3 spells CASSPPTSSYEQYF. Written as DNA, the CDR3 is TGTGCCAGCAGTCCACCGACTAGCTCCTACGAGCAGTACTTC.

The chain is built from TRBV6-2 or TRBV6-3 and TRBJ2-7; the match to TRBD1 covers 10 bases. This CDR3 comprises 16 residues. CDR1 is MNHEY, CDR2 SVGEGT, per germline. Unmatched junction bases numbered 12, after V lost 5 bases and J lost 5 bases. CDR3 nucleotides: TGTGCCAGCAGTCGGCACGACAGGGGGCTTATCCACGAGCAGTACTTC. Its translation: CASSRHDRGLIHEQYF.

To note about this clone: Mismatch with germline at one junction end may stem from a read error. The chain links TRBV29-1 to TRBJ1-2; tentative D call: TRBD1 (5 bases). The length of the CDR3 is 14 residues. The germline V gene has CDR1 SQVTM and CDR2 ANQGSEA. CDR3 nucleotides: TGCAGCGTCGAAGGCTCAGGGTTTAACTATGGCTACACCTTC. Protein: CSVEGSGFNYGYTF.

The CDR3 loop reads CASSYSGGTNEKLFF. CDR3 nucleotides: TGTGCCAGCAGTTACTCGGGGGGGACTAATGAAAAACTGTTTTTT. The chain uses TRBV6-5 and TRBJ1-4, with D perhaps matching TRBD1 (5 bases). V lost 0 bases and J lost 2, with 7 bases in between. The CDR3 extends over 15 amino acids. CDR1 is MNHEY, CDR2 SVGAGI, per germline.

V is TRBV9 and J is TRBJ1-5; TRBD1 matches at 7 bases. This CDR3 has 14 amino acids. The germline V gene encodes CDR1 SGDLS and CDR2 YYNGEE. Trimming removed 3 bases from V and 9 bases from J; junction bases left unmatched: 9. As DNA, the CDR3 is TGTGCCAGCAGCGCCGACAGGGCGCTTGGGCCCCAGCATTTT. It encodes CASSADRALGPQHF.

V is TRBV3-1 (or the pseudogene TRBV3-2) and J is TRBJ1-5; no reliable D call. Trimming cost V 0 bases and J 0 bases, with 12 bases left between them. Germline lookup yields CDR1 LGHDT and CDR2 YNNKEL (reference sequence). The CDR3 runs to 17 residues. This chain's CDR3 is CASSQDLWAGSNQPQHF. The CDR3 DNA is TGTGCCAGCAGCCAAGATCTCTGGGCGGGTAGCAATCAGCCCCAGCATTTT.

As DNA, the CDR3 is TGTGCCAGCAGCTCCCGTGTACGGGGGGAGCAGTTCTTC. It specifies CASSSRVRGEQFF. The chain is built from TRBV11-2 and TRBJ2-1; maybe TRBD2 (6 bases). Trimming took 4 bases from V and 10 from J, leaving 14 bases between them. The CDR3 spans 13 residues. The germline V gene has CDR1 SGHAT and CDR2 FQNNGV.

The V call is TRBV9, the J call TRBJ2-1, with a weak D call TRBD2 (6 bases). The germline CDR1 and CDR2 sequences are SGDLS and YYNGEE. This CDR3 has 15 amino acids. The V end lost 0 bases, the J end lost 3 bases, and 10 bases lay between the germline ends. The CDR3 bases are TGTGCCAGCAGCGTAGGACTAGGAAACTACAATGAGCAGTTCTTC. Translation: CASSVGLGNYNEQFF. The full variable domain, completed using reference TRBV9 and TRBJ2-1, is DSGVTQTPKHLITATGQRVTLRCSPRSGDLSVYWYQQSLDQGLQFLIQYYNGEERAKGNILERFSAQQFPDLHSELNLSSLELGDSALYFCASSVGLGNYNEQFFGPGTRLTVL.

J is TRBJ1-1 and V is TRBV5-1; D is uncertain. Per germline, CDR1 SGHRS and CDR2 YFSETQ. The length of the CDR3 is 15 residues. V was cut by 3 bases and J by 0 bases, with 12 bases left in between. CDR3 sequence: CASSSGTAMNTEAFF. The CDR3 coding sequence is TGCGCCAGCAGCTCCGGCACAGCCATGAACACTGAAGCTTTCTTT. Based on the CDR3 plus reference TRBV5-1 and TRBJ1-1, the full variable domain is KAGVTQTPRYLIKTRGQQVTLSCSPISGHRSVSWYQQTPGQGLQFLFEYFSETQRNKGNFPGRFSGRQFSNSRSEMNVSTLELGDSALYLCASSSGTAMNTEAFFGQGTRLTVV.

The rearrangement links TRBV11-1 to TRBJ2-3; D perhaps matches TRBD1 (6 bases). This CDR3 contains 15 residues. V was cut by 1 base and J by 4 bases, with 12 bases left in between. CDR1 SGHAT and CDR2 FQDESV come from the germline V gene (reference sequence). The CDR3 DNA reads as TGTGCCAGCAGCTTAGGACAGGCCCAACCAGATACGCAGTATTTT. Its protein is CASSLGQAQPDTQYF.

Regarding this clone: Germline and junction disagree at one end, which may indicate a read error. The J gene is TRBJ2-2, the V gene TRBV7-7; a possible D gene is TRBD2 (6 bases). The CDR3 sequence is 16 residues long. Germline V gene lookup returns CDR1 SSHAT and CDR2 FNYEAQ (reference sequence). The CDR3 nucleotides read TGTGCTAGCAGCTCCCGGGACGGGGGAAACACCGGGGAGCTGTTTTTT. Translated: CASSSRDGGNTGELFF.

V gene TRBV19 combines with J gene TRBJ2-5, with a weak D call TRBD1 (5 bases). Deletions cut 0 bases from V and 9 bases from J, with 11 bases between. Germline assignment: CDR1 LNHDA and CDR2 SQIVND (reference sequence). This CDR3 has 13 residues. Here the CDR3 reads CASSIDLKQAQYF. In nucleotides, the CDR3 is TGTGCCAGTAGTATAGACCTAAAACAGGCCCAGTACTTC.

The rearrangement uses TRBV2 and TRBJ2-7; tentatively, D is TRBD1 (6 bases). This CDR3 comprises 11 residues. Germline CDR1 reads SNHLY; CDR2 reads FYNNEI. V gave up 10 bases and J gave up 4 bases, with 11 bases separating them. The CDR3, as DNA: TGTGCCATCCAACAGGGATACGAGCAGTACTTC. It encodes CAIQQGYEQYF.

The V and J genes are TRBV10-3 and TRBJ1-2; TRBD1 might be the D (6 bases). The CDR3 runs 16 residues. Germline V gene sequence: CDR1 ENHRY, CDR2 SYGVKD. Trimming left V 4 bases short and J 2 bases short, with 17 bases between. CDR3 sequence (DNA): TGTGCCATCAGTGCCCTACCCCCGCAGGGGAACTATGGCTACACCTTC. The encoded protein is CAISALPPQGNYGYTF.

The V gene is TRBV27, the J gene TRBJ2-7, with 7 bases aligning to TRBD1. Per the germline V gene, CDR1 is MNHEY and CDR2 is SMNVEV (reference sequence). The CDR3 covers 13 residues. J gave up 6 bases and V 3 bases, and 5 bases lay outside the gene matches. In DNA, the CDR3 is TGTGCCAGCAGTTTTGACAGGGTGTCCGAGCAGTACTTC. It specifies CASSFDRVSEQYF.

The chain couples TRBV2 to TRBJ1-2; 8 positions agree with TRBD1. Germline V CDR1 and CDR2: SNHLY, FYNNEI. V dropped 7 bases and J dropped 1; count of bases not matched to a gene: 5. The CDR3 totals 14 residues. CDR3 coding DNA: TGTGCCAGCAATGGACAGGGAGTTAACTATGGCTACACCTTC. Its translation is CASNGQGVNYGYTF.

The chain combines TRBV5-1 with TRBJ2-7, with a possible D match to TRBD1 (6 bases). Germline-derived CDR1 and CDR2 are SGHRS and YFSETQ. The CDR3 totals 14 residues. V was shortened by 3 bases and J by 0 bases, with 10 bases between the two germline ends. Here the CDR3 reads CASSSWTDSYEQYF. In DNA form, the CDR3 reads TGCGCCAGCAGCTCCTGGACAGACTCCTACGAGCAGTACTTC.

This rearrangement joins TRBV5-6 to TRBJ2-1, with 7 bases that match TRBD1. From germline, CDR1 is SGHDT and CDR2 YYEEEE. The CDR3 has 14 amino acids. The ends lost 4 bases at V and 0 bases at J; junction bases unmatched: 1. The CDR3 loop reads CASSHRGSYNEQFF. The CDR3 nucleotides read TGTGCCAGCAGCCACAGGGGCTCCTACAATGAGCAGTTCTTC.